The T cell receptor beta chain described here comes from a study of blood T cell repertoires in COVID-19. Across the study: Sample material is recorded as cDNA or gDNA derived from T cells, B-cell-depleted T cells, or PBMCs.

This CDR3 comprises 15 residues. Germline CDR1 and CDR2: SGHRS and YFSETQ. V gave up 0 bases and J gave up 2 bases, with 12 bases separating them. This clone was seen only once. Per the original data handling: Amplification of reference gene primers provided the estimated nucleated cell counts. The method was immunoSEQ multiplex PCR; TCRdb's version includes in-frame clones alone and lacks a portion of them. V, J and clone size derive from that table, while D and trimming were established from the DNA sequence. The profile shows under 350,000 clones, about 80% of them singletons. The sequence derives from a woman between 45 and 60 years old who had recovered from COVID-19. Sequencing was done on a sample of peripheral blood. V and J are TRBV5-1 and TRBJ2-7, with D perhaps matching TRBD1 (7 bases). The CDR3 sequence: CASSLDGGGPYEQYF. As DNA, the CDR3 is TGCGCCAGCAGCTTGGATGGAGGGGGCCCCTACGAGCAGTACTTC.